This TCR beta chain stems from a study of Ad26.COV2.S vaccination and SARS-CoV-2 variants. CDR1 and CDR2 (germline): SGHVS, FQNEAQ. Trimming cost V 5 bases and J 4 bases, with 17 bases left between them. The CDR3 consists of 15 residues. The study, taken as a whole, reports: Analyses of TCR breadth and depth may have underestimated total T cell responses. Measurement of non-spike TCR breadth gave similar results in vaccine and placebo recipients. In vaccinated individuals, spike-specific CD8+ and CD4+ T cell responses reportedly displayed substantial breadth. Spike-specific TCR breadth ran higher among vaccine recipients than placebo recipients.

Comment on this clone: Its matching antigen is unknown.

Clones were sequenced by immunoSEQ multiplex PCR, and TCRdb holds only the in-frame ones, with some missing. This table holds roughly 380,000 clones, roughly 94% found once. The receptor was isolated from a human donor who had recovered from COVID-19. The specimen was peripheral blood, collected after recovery from COVID-19. The genes are TRBV7-8 and TRBJ1-2, with D possibly being TRBD1 (5 bases). The CDR3 DNA sequence: TGTGCCAGCAGCGCCCGACCGGGGGAAGGCTATGGCTACACCTTC. Its protein is CASSARPGEGYGYTF.